These T cell receptor beta chains were read from a single sample in a study of control samples from healthy donors and cancer patients. Clones were read by immunoSEQ multiplex PCR, and TCRdb kept only the in-frame ones, dropping some. Seen here are about 150,000 clones, about 94% observed once, and the top ten hold about 5.6%. What was sequenced was blood. These receptors came from a man aged 40-49 years in good health. Both conserved end residues are part of each CDR3. Fields, in order: D gene, J gene, V gene, clone size, CDR3 protein, CDR3 DNA. A D gene is named only where the DNA matches it firmly. Size is omitted from some rows. Given values are once, few, many or a class for expanded clones.

-,TRBJ1-1,TRBV30,-,CASRRGGTEAFF,TGTGCCTCGCGCCGGGGGGGGACTGAAGCTTTCTTT
-,TRBJ2-7,TRBV6-5,-,CASRGGGTYEQYF,TGTGCCAGCAGAGGCGGAGGCACCTACGAGCAGTACTTC
TRBD1,TRBJ1-1,TRBV6-5,-,CASSYSTGGVNTEAFF,TGTGCCAGCAGTTACTCGACAGGGGGTGTGAACACTGAAGCTTTCTTT
TRBD1,TRBJ2-1,TRBV11-2,-,CASSPGQGNYNEQFF,TGTGCCAGCAGCCCCGGACAGGGTAACTACAATGAGCAGTTCTTC
TRBD1,TRBJ1-1,TRBV7-9,-,CASSIPVGGGNTEAFF,TGTGCCAGCAGCATCCCTGTGGGAGGGGGCAACACTGAAGCTTTCTTT
TRBD1,TRBJ2-1,TRBV6-1,-,CASSEAQIRDREFF,TGTGCCAGCAGTGAAGCGCAGATAAGGGACAGGGAGTTCTTC
-,TRBJ1-2,TRBV28,-,CASSLSDSNYGYTF,TGTGCCAGCAGCCTAAGCGACAGTAACTATGGCTACACCTTC
-,TRBJ1-1,TRBV13,-,CASSWINTEAFF,TGTGCCAGCAGCTGGATAAACACTGAAGCTTTCTTT
-,TRBJ1-2,TRBV9,-,CASSLDGAGGYTF,TGTGCCAGCAGTCTAGACGGGGCTGGGGGCTACACCTTC
-,TRBJ1-2,TRBV7-9,-,CASSFAGFDYGYTF,TGTGCCAGCAGCTTCGCGGGTTTTGACTATGGCTACACCTTC
TRBD1,TRBJ1-3,TRBV29-1,-,CSVGDRAGNTIYF,TGCAGCGTTGGAGACAGGGCTGGAAACACCATATATTTT
TRBD1,TRBJ1-4,TRBV19,-,CASSGPDRATNEKLFF,TGTGCCAGTAGTGGGCCAGACAGGGCAACTAATGAAAAACTGTTTTTT
-,TRBJ1-2,TRBV28,-,CASLGVTENYGYTF,TGTGCCAGCTTAGGGGTGACAGAAAACTATGGCTACACCTTC
-,TRBJ1-5,TRBV6-2/TRBV6-3,-,CASSRGGSNQPQHF,TGTGCCAGCAGCCGAGGGGGGAGCAATCAGCCCCAGCATTTT
-,TRBJ1-4,TRBV6-5,once,CASRQGGHTNEKLFF,TGTGCCAGCAGACAAGGCGGACATACTAATGAAAAACTGTTTTTT
-,TRBJ1-1,TRBV3-1/TRBV3-2,-,CASSQTRSTEAFF,TGTGCCAGCAGCCAGACCCGGAGCACTGAAGCTTTCTTT
-,TRBJ1-4,TRBV11-2,-,CASSRPESNEKLFF,TGTGCCAGCAGTCGACCCGAGTCTAATGAAAAACTGTTTTTT
-,TRBJ2-7,TRBV7-2,-,CASSPRGPYEQYF,TGTGCCAGCAGCCCCCGAGGTCCCTACGAGCAGTACTTC
-,TRBJ2-1,TRBV5-4,-,CASSLGGTAGYNEQFF,TGTGCCAGCAGCTTGGGGGGGACCGCTGGCTACAATGAGCAGTTCTTC
-,TRBJ2-3,TRBV28,-,CASGLSRQTEHPDTQYF,TGTGCCAGCGGATTGTCTCGACAGACAGAGCATCCAGATACGCAGTATTTT
TRBD1,TRBJ1-5,TRBV2,many,CASNRQGRENQPQHF,TGTGCCAGCAACAGACAGGGGAGAGAGAATCAGCCCCAGCATTTT
-,TRBJ2-7,TRBV4-3,-,CASSQDKWGAYEQYF,TGCGCCAGCAGCCAAGATAAGTGGGGGGCTTACGAGCAGTACTTC